This T cell receptor (beta chain) came from a study of blood T cell repertoires in COVID-19. This study enrolled people aged about 18 to 100 from about two dozen US geographic areas. In the authors' workflow: Estimated nucleated cell counts came from reference gene primer amplification. The assay was immunoSEQ multiplex PCR, and TCRdb's table has in-frame clones only and misses some. The DNA was the basis for D and trimming; V, J and clone size are from that table. The sample carries some 330,000 clones, around 87% recorded once. From germline, CDR1 is SGHVS and CDR2 FQNEAQ. V was clipped by 5 bases and J by 9 bases, with 14 bases between them. The CDR3 runs 13 residues.

The chain employs TRBV7-8 and TRBJ2-1, with D possibly TRBD2 on 5 matching bases. The sample taken for sequencing was PBMCs or T cells enriched from blood (not recorded which). The clonotype comes from a man aged 35 to 55 in a cohort exposed to, infected with or recovered from COVID-19 (not recorded which). CDR3 sequence reads: CASSGRTQGEQFF. In DNA form, the CDR3 reads TGTGCCAGCAGCGGAAGGACTCAAGGTGAGCAGTTCTTC.